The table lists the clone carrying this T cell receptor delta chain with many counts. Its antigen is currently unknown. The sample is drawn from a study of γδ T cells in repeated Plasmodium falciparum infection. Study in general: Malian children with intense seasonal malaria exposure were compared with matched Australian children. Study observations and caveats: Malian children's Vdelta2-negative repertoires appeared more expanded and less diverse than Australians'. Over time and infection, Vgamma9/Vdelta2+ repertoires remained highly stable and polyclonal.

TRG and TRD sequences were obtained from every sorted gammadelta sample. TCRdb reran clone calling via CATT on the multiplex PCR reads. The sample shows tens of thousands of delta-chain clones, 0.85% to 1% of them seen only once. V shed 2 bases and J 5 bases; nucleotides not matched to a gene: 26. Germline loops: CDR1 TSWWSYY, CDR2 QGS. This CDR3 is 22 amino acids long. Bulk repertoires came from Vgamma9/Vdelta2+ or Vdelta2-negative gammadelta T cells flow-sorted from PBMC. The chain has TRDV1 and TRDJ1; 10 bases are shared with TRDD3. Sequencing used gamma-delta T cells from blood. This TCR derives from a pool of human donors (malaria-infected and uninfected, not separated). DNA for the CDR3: TGTGCTCTTGGGGAAGAGAGATCCTACAAAGGGACTGGGGGATCCGAGGGGGATAAACTCATCTTT. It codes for CALGEERSYKGTGGSEGDKLIF.